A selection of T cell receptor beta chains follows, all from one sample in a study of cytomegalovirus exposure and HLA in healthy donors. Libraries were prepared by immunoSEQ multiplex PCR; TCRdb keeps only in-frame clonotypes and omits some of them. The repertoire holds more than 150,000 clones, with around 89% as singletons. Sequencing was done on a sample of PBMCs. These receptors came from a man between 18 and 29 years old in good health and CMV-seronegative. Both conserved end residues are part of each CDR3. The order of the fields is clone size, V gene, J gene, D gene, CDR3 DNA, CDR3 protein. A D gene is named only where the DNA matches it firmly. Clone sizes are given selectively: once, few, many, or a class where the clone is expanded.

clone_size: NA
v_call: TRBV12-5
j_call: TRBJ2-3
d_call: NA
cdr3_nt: TGTGCTAGTGGTTTGGCGACAGATACGCAGTATTTT
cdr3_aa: CASGLATDTQYF

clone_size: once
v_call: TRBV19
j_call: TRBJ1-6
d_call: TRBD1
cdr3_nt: TGTGCCAGTAGTCTCGCGGGACAGATAAATAATTCACCCCTCCACTTT
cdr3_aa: CASSLAGQINNSPLHF

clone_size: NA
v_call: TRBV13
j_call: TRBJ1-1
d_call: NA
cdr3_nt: TGTGCCAGCAGCTTCGACAGGATCACTGAAGCTTTCTTT
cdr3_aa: CASSFDRITEAFF

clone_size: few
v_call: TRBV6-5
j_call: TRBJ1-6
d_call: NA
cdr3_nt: TGTGCCAGCAACGACCTTTTGGGGGGTAATTCACCCCTCCACTTT
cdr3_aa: CASNDLLGGNSPLHF

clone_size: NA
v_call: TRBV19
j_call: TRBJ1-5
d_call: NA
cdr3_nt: TGTGCCAGTACCCTAGGGGCCGGAGAAAGCAATCAGCCCCAGCATTTT
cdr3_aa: CASTLGAGESNQPQHF

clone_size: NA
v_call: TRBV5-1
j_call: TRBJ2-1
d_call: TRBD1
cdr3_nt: TGCGCCAGCAGAGCAGGGGGCATCAATGAGCAGTTCTTC
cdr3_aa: CASRAGGINEQFF

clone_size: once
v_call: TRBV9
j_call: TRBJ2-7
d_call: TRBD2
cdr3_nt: TGTGCCAGCAGTGTTCGAGCCCAGGGACTAGCGGGAGAGTCCGAGCAGTACTTC
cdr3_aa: CASSVRAQGLAGESEQYF

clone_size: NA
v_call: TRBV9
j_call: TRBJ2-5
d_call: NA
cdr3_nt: TGTGCCAGCGGACAAGGGGGAGGGCATCCAGGGGAGACCCAGTACTTC
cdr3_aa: CASGQGGGHPGETQYF

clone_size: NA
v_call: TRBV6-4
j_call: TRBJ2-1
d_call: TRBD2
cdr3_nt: TGTGCCAGCAGTGACTCGTCCCACTACGGAGCGGGAGGGCGGAATGAGCAGTTCTTC
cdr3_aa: CASSDSSHYGAGGRNEQFF

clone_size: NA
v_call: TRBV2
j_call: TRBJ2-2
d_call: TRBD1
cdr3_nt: TGTGCCAGCAGTCAAACAGGGGGCGGGGATGCCGGGGAGCTGTTTTTT
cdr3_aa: CASSQTGGGDAGELFF

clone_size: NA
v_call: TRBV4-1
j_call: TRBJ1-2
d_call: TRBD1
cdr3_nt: TGCGCCAGCAGTCAAGACAGGGGTGACTATGGCTACACCTTC
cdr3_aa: CASSQDRGDYGYTF

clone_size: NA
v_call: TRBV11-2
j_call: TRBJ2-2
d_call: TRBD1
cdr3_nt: TGTGCCAGCAGCTCGAGTGACAGGGGCGACACCGGGGAGCTGTTTTTT
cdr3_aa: CASSSSDRGDTGELFF

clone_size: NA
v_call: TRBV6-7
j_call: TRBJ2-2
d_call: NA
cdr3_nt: TGTGCCAGCCGACGACTCGAAGGGGCAAAGGACACCGGGGAGCTGTTTTTT
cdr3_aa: CASRRLEGAKDTGELFF

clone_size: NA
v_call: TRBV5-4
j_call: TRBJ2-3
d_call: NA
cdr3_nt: TGTGCCAGCAGCTTCGGCACAGATACGCAGTATTTT
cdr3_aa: CASSFGTDTQYF

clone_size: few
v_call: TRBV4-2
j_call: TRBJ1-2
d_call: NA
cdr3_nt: TGTGCCAGCAGACTCAACCGGGACACCGAAGACACCTTC
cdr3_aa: CASRLNRDTEDTF

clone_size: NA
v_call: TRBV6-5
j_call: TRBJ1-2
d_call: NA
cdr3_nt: TGTGCCAGCAGAACCCCCAACAGTCTCTATGGCTACACCTTC
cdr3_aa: CASRTPNSLYGYTF

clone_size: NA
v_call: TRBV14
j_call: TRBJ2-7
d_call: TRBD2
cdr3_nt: TGTGCCAGCAGCCAACGCGGGAGGGCGACGTACGAGCAGTACTTC
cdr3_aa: CASSQRGRATYEQYF

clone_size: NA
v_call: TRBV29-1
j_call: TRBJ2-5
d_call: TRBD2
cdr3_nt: TGCAGCGTTGTTCCGACTAGCGGGAGGGCCGAGGAGACCCAGTACTTC
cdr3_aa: CSVVPTSGRAEETQYF

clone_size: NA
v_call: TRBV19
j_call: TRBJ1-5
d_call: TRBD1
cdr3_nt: TGTGCCAGTAGCAGACAGGGGGGGACGGATAGCAATCAGCCCCAGCATTTT
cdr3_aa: CASSRQGGTDSNQPQHF

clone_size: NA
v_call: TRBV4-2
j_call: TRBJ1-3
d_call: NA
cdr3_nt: TGTGCCAGCAGCCCCGCGGGGGTTGGAAACACCATATATTTT
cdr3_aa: CASSPAGVGNTIYF

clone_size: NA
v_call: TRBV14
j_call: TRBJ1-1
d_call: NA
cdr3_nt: TGTGCCAGCAGCCAGGGGGGTTGGAACACTGAAGCTTTCTTT
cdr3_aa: CASSQGGWNTEAFF

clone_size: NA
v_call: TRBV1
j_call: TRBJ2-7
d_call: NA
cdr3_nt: TGCACCAGCAGCCAAGATAGTGCGAGACAGGGACCCTACGAGCAGTACTTC
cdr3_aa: CTSSQDSARQGPYEQYF

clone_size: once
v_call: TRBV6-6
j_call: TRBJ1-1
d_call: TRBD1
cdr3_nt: TGTGCCAGCAGTTACTCCACAGGGGTACGTGCTTTCTTT
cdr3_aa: CASSYSTGVRAFF

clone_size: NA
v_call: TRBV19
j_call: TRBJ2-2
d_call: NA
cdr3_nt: TGTGCCAGTAGTGAGGGCGGGGAGCTGTTTTTT
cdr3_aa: CASSEGGELFF

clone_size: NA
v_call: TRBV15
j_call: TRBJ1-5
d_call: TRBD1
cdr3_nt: TGTGCCACCAGCAGGGGGGGGACAGGGAATCAGCCCCAGCATTTT
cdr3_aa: CATSRGGTGNQPQHF

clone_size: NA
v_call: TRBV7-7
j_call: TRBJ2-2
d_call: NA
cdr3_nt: TGTGCTAGCAGCTTTGGTCAGGGGAACGGGGAGCTGTTTTTT
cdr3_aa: CASSFGQGNGELFF

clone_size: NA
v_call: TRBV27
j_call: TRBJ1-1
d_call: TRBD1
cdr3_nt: TGTGCCAGCAGTTCGCGGACAGGGGGGATCCGGGCTGAAGCTTTCTTT
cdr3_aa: CASSSRTGGIRAEAFF

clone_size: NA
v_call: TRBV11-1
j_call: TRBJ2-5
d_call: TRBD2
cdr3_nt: TGTGCCAGCAGCTTAGACTTAGCGGGGGGTTACCAAGAGACCCAGTACTTC
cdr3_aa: CASSLDLAGGYQETQYF